A single sample gave rise to the 4 T cell receptor beta chains below, sequenced in a study of blood T cell repertoires in COVID-19. Sequencing was performed with immunoSEQ multiplex PCR; in TCRdb, only in-frame clones are kept and a portion is missing. The table has about 260,000 clones, around 86% seen once. Sequencing was done on a sample of PBMCs or T cells enriched from blood (not recorded which). These receptors were collected from a woman aged 50 to 60 who had recovered from COVID-19.

This chain links TRBV9 with TRBJ1-1; D gene ambiguous. The CDR3 has 16 residues. Germline CDR1 and CDR2: SGDLS and YYNGEE. V lost 0 bases to trimming and J lost 0 bases, with 12 bases between them. The CDR3 bases are TGTGCCAGCAGCGTAGGAGCGGCGCACATGAACACTGAAGCTTTCTTT. This codes for CASSVGAAHMNTEAFF.

The chain carries TRBV24-1 and TRBJ2-4, with D maybe TRBD2 (5 bases). There are 17 residues in the CDR3. Germline CDR1 reads KGHDR; CDR2 reads SFDVKD. Trimming shortened V by 2 bases and J by 3 bases, and 16 bases separated the two germline ends. The CDR3 spells CATSDSSRSGVKNIQYF. The DNA for the CDR3 is TGTGCCACCAGTGATTCGAGTAGGAGCGGAGTCAAAAACATTCAGTACTTC.

The chain has TRBV6-2 or TRBV6-3 and TRBJ1-6; D unclear. Germline CDR1 reads MNHEY; CDR2 reads SVGEGT. The CDR3 contains 18 residues. V lost 2 bases to trimming and J lost 3 bases, with 17 bases between them. The CDR3 is CASSYAAIVQIYNSPLHF. The CDR3, as DNA: TGTGCCAGCAGTTACGCGGCGATCGTCCAGATCTATAATTCACCCCTCCACTTT.

Only a few counts were recorded for this clone. The chain employs TRBV9 and TRBJ1-3; D may be TRBD1 (5 bases). V lost 0 bases, J lost 0 bases, and 10 bases lay in between. Germline CDR1 and CDR2: SGDLS and YYNGEE. This CDR3 contains 16 residues. Here the CDR3 reads CASSVGGAGSGNTIYF. CDR3 sequence (DNA): TGTGCCAGCAGCGTAGGGGGCGCCGGCTCTGGAAACACCATATATTTT. Filled out from reference TRBV9 and TRBJ1-3, the complete variable domain reads DSGVTQTPKHLITATGQRVTLRCSPRSGDLSVYWYQQSLDQGLQFLIQYYNGEERAKGNILERFSAQQFPDLHSELNLSSLELGDSALYFCASSVGGAGSGNTIYFGEGSWLTVV.